The 7 T cell receptor beta chains below come from one sample, sequenced in a study of early T cells in non-severe SARS-CoV-2 infection (dated by TCRdb to the early 2020s). Library preparation used 5' RACE. The run used a NextSeq 500. TCRdb trimmed public reads at Q25 via fastp, called clones via MiXCR and kept in-frame beta chains. All rows with the same CDR3 protein become a single entry with the most common DNA and genes. Recorded for this sample are about 45,000 distinct CDR3 sequences; approximately 12% of them occurred a single time. About a sixth of the sample comes from the top ten. Sequencing input: whole blood. These receptors were obtained from an adult who was a healthcare worker with PCR-confirmed SARS-CoV-2 infection or an uninfected control (not recorded which).

The chain's CDR3 is CASSSTTRGGYTF. Written as DNA, the CDR3 is TGTGCCAGCAGCTCAACTACAAGGGGAGGCTACACCTTC. The rearrangement uses TRBV7-2 and TRBJ1-2, with a possible D match to TRBD1 (5 bases). The CDR3 contains 13 residues. V was clipped by 4 bases and J by 8 bases, with 14 bases between them. CDR1 and CDR2 (germline): SGHTA, FQGNSA.

About this clonotype itself: This may be a read error: a much more frequent sequence differs by one nucleotide. This sequence joins TRBV29-1 and TRBJ2-1, with 7 bases fitting TRBD2. From germline, CDR1 is SQVTM and CDR2 ANQGSEA. The CDR3 covers 14 residues. The CDR3 loop is CSADGGTYSNEQSF. CDR3 nucleotides: TGCAGCGCGGACGGGGGGACTTACTCCAATGAGCAGTCCTTC.

V is TRBV2 and J is TRBJ2-7; D remains ambiguous. The CDR3 consists of 11 residues. Per the germline V gene, CDR1 is SNHLY and CDR2 is FYNNEI. With 6 bases removed from V and 2 bases from J, the gap between germline ends came to 5 bases. The CDR3 spells CASSGTYEQYF. The CDR3 coding sequence is TGTGCCAGCAGCGGAACCTACGAGCAGTACTTC. Supplemented by reference TRBV2 and TRBJ2-7, the full variable domain reads EPEVTQTPSHQVTQMGQEVILRCVPISNHLYFYWYRQILGQKVEFLVSFYNNEISEKSEIFDDQFSVERPDGSNFTLKIRSTKLEDSAMYFCASSGTYEQYFGPGTRLTVT.

This clonotype was picked up a small number of times. The CDR3: CASTRGGSSYEQYF. Here the CDR3 DNA reads TGTGCCAGCACCCGTGGGGGAAGCTCCTACGAGCAGTACTTC. The V call is TRBV6-2 or TRBV6-3, the J call TRBJ2-7; D possibly matches TRBD1 or TRBD2 (5 bases each). The germline V gene has CDR1 MNHEY and CDR2 SVGEGT. Trimming removed 7 bases from V and 0 bases from J, with 13 bases in between. The CDR3 is 14 residues long.

The chain links TRBV7-9 to TRBJ2-6; D ambiguous. CDR1 is SEHNR, CDR2 FQNEAQ, per germline (reference sequence). V dropped 5 bases and J dropped 7 bases, with 6 bases sitting between them. The CDR3 has 12 residues. The CDR3 here is CASSRIANVLTF. The DNA for the CDR3 is TGTGCCAGCAGCCGCATTGCCAACGTCCTGACTTTC.

The CDR3 DNA sequence: TGCGCCAGCAGCTTGGATGGCTATCCCTATGGCTACACCTTC. Translation gives CASSLDGYPYGYTF. The chain has TRBV5-1 and TRBJ1-2; D uncertain. The CDR3 runs 14 residues. V was clipped by 0 bases and J by 4 bases, with 10 bases between them. Germline values: CDR1 SGHRS, CDR2 YFSETQ. Full variable domain (outside the CDR3, taken from reference TRBV5-1 and TRBJ1-2): KAGVTQTPRYLIKTRGQQVTLSCSPISGHRSVSWYQQTPGQGLQFLFEYFSETQRNKGNFPGRFSGRQFSNSRSEMNVSTLELGDSALYLCASSLDGYPYGYTFGSGTRLTVV.

This clonotype was detected only a few times. The rearrangement links TRBV4-2 to TRBJ2-5, with TRBD1 identical over 9 bases. This CDR3 is built from 15 residues. Germline V CDR1 and CDR2: LGHNA, YNFKEQ. J gave up 6 bases and V 0 bases, and 5 bases lay outside the gene matches. The CDR3 DNA follows: TGTGCCAGCAGCCAAGATTGGGACAGGGTACAGACCCAGTACTTC. It translates to CASSQDWDRVQTQYF.